The 30 T cell receptor beta chains below were found in one sample sequenced in a study of blood T cell repertoires in COVID-19. TCRdb's copy holds only in-frame clones and misses some; the assay was immunoSEQ multiplex PCR. Of more than 250,000 clones listed, more than 75% are singletons. Source material: PBMCs or T cells enriched from blood (not recorded which). The receptors derive from a woman aged 18-30 years who had recovered from COVID-19.

The V and J genes are TRBV7-8 and TRBJ1-2; D remains unclear. The V and J ends lost 5 bases and 4 bases respectively, with 14 bases between them. CDR3 length: 14 residues. CDR1 and CDR2 from the germline V gene are SGHVS and FQNEAQ. CDR3 sequence: CASSPSALGYGYTF. CDR3 coding DNA: TGTGCCAGCAGCCCGAGTGCCCTAGGCTATGGCTACACCTTC. The complete variable domain, with remaining parts taken from reference TRBV7-8 and TRBJ1-2, reads GAGVSQSPRYKVAKRGQDVALRCDPISGHVSLFWYQQALGQGPEFLTYFQNEAQLDKSGLPSDRFFAERPEGSVSTLKIQRTQQEDSAVYLCASSPSALGYGYTFGSGTRLTVV.

With regard to this clone: An end of the junction does not agree with germline; a read error may underlie this. This chain connects TRBV11-3 to TRBJ2-2; 7 bases agree with TRBD1. The CDR3 consists of 16 residues. The germline gives CDR1 SGHNT, CDR2 YENEEA. CDR3 loop: CAGSGTRDRNTGELFF. The CDR3 region has the DNA TGTGCCGGCAGTGGTACACGGGACAGGAACACCGGGGAGCTGTTTTTT.

The chain combines TRBV27 with TRBJ1-2; 8 nucleotides align to TRBD1. Germline V lookup: CDR1 MNHEY, CDR2 SMNVEV (reference sequence). The CDR3 runs to 14 residues. V shed 3 bases and J 4 bases; nucleotides not matched to a gene: 4. The CDR3 DNA follows: TGTGCCAGCAGTTTCAGGGGGCAAGGCTATGGCTACACCTTC. Translating gives CASSFRGQGYGYTF.

V is TRBV5-6 and J is TRBJ1-1; 7 bases fit TRBD1. The CDR3 runs 15 residues. With V trimmed by 4 bases and J by 4 bases, 10 bases remained unmatched. The germline CDR1 and CDR2 sequences are SGHDT and YYEEEE. CDR3 loop: CASSNTGVWGTEAFF. CDR3 nucleotides: TGTGCCAGCAGCAATACAGGGGTCTGGGGCACTGAAGCTTTCTTT.

About this clone itself: The junction departs from germline at one end; a sequencing error may be responsible. V is TRBV6-1 and J is TRBJ2-7, with D perhaps TRBD1 (6 bases). The CDR3 sequence is 14 residues long. CDR1 and CDR2 from the germline V gene are MNHNS and SASEGT. The chain's CDR3 is CASSEGQISYEQYF. The CDR3 DNA sequence: TGTGCCAGCAGCGAAGGACAGATCTCCTACGAGCAGTACTTC.

CDR3 loop: CASSPPGQTTVGYTF. The DNA of the CDR3 is TGTGCCAGCAGCCCCCCGGGACAGACTACTGTTGGCTACACCTTC. The V call is TRBV13, the J call TRBJ1-2; 7 bases align to TRBD1. CDR1 and CDR2 (germline): PRHDT, FYEKMQ (reference sequence). Losses at the gene ends were 5 bases for V and 7 bases for J; bases not matched to a gene: 13. The length of the CDR3 is 15 residues.

Here the CDR3 reads CASSRGGPSYEQYF. CDR3 nucleotides: TGTGCCAGCAGTCGGGGAGGGCCATCCTACGAGCAGTACTTC. The genes are TRBV27 and TRBJ2-7, with 7 nucleotides matching TRBD2. The CDR3 has 14 residues. CDR1 is MNHEY and CDR2 is SMNVEV in the germline V gene (reference sequence). After removal of 5 bases from V and 1 base from J, the junction contained 5 bases not matched to a gene.

The chain carries TRBV18 and TRBJ2-2; no reliable D call. The CDR3 is 14 residues long. The V gene lost 6 bases and the J gene lost 1 base, with 9 bases spanning the gap. Germline V gives CDR1 KGHSH, CDR2 LQKENI. The CDR3 is CASSPSVNTGELFF. For the CDR3, the DNA is TGTGCCAGCTCCCCATCTGTGAACACCGGGGAGCTGTTTTTT.

The sample holds a few counts of this clone. This sequence joins TRBV5-1 and TRBJ1-5; D call uncertain. The V and J ends lost 5 bases and 1 base respectively, with 7 bases between them. The CDR3 contains 13 residues. Germline assignment: CDR1 SGHRS and CDR2 YFSETQ. Here the CDR3 DNA reads TGCGCCAGCAGGGAGGGAAGCAATCAGCCCCAGCATTTT. Protein: CASREGSNQPQHF.

This chain uses TRBV5-1 with TRBJ2-3, with a weak D call TRBD1 (5 bases). This CDR3 has 14 amino acids. CDR1 is SGHRS and CDR2 is YFSETQ in the germline V gene. V was shortened by 4 bases and J by 0 bases, with 9 bases between the two germline ends. CDR3 in amino acids: CASSLGQSTDTQYF. The CDR3 DNA is TGCGCCAGCAGCCTCGGACAAAGCACAGATACGCAGTATTTT.

The chain carries TRBV14 and TRBJ1-3, with D possibly being TRBD1 (5 bases). In germline, CDR1 is SGHDN, CDR2 FVKESK. V was shortened by 1 base and J by 0 bases, with 13 bases between the two germline ends. CDR3 length equals 17 residues. The CDR3 region has the DNA TGTGCCAGCAGCCAAGGAGTAACGGGACTCTCTGGAAACACCATATATTTT. Translation: CASSQGVTGLSGNTIYF.

V and J are TRBV9 and TRBJ2-3, with a possible D match to TRBD1 (6 bases). Germline V gene lookup returns CDR1 SGDLS and CDR2 YYNGEE. Deletions cut 0 bases from V and 6 bases from J, with 14 bases between. This CDR3 is built from 15 residues. The CDR3 nucleotides read TGTGCCAGCAGCGTAGATGCAGGGGCCACGGATACGCAGTATTTT. This encodes CASSVDAGATDTQYF. Together with reference TRBV9 and TRBJ2-3, the CDR3 gives the full variable domain: DSGVTQTPKHLITATGQRVTLRCSPRSGDLSVYWYQQSLDQGLQFLIQYYNGEERAKGNILERFSAQQFPDLHSELNLSSLELGDSALYFCASSVDAGATDTQYFGPGTRLTVL.

This clone was observed a single time. The chain is built from TRBV27 and TRBJ1-6; maybe TRBD1 (5 bases). Deletions cut 0 bases from V and 14 bases from J, with 11 bases between. Germline-derived CDR1 and CDR2 are MNHEY and SMNVEV (reference sequence). This CDR3 has 13 residues. The CDR3 nucleotides are TGTGCCAGCAGTTTATCGTTAAGCAGGGCCCTCCACTTT. This codes for CASSLSLSRALHF.

This sequence joins TRBV27 and TRBJ1-1, with TRBD1 matching over 9 bases. The V gene's germline CDR1 is MNHEY and CDR2 SMNVEV (reference sequence). This CDR3 spans 14 amino acids. The junction had 3 bases not matched to a gene; V was cut back by 4 bases and J by 3 bases. CDR3 sequence: CASSSGTGHTEAFF. The CDR3 DNA reads as TGTGCCAGCAGTTCCGGGACAGGGCACACTGAAGCTTTCTTT.

The chain joins TRBV2 to TRBJ2-1; 9 bases are a match to TRBD2. V dropped 10 bases and J dropped 7; count of bases not matched to a gene: 11. The germline V gene has CDR1 SNHLY and CDR2 FYNNEI. The CDR3 extends over 14 amino acids. The CDR3: CATSGRLAGNEQFF. The CDR3 bases are TGTGCCACCAGCGGCCGCCTAGCGGGGAATGAGCAGTTCTTC.

The V and J genes are TRBV30 and TRBJ1-4; 9 nucleotides match TRBD1. CDR3 length equals 15 residues. Looked up from germline, CDR1 is GTSNPN and CDR2 is SVGIG (reference sequence). The J segment lost 8 bases and the V segment lost 2 bases, leaving 9 bases of the junction unmatched. The CDR3 nucleotides are TGTGCCTGGAGTCTTTGGACAGGGGCGCCGGAAAAACTGTTTTTT. It specifies CAWSLWTGAPEKLFF.

The chain links TRBV14 to TRBJ1-3; the D gene is possibly TRBD1 (6 bases). Germline CDR1 SGHDN, CDR2 FVKESK. The CDR3 spans 15 residues. V lost 6 bases and J lost 0, with 12 bases in between. This CDR3 reads CASRGQPVSGNTIYF. CDR3 bases: TGTGCCAGCAGAGGACAGCCCGTCTCTGGAAACACCATATATTTT.

This chain links TRBV10-1 with TRBJ2-5, with 10 bases that match TRBD2. The CDR3 totals 14 residues. J lost 5 bases, V lost 4 bases, and 4 bases had no gene match. Germline CDR1 reads WNHNN; CDR2 reads SYGVQD (reference sequence). The CDR3 protein is CASSAGLAVETQYF. The CDR3 DNA follows: TGCGCCAGCAGTGCCGGACTAGCGGTGGAGACCCAGTACTTC.

The V call is TRBV18, the J call TRBJ2-1, with D maybe TRBD2 (6 bases). The V end lost 2 bases, the J end lost 3 bases, and 20 bases lay between the germline ends. Germline V gives CDR1 KGHSH, CDR2 LQKENI. CDR3 length equals 18 residues. The CDR3 reads CASSPEQSGVGHYNEQFF. Here the CDR3 DNA reads TGTGCCAGCTCACCAGAGCAGTCGGGGGTCGGCCACTACAATGAGCAGTTCTTC.

The rearrangement joins TRBV7-8 to TRBJ1-4; no definite D call. Trimming took off 5 bases at V and 3 bases at J, with 16 bases between the two ends. This CDR3 is built from 16 residues. CDR1 and CDR2 (germline): SGHVS, FQNEAQ. CDR3 nucleotide sequence: TGTGCCAGCAGCGTCGGTCGTGCACCGTCTAATGAAAAACTGTTTTTT. Its translation: CASSVGRAPSNEKLFF.

The chain combines TRBV15 with TRBJ1-2; tentative D call: TRBD1 (6 bases). Germline loops: CDR1 LNHNV, CDR2 YYDKDF (reference sequence). The V end lost 0 bases, the J end lost 0 bases, and 14 bases lay between the germline ends. The CDR3 is 17 residues long. In DNA form, the CDR3 reads TGTGCCACCAGCAGAGATCTGGACAGCAAGACTAACTATGGCTACACCTTC. This codes for CATSRDLDSKTNYGYTF.

The rearrangement joins TRBV30 to TRBJ1-3, with D perhaps matching TRBD1 (6 bases). The CDR3 totals 14 residues. V lost 0 bases to trimming and J lost 2 bases, with 8 bases between them. In germline, CDR1 is GTSNPN, CDR2 SVGIG (reference sequence). CDR3 coding DNA: TGTGCCTGGAGTGTACCAGGGGCTGGAAACACCATATATTTT. It specifies CAWSVPGAGNTIYF.

The CDR3 region is CASSSRAGAGYEQYF. The CDR3 DNA follows: TGTGCCAGCAGTTCCCGAGCGGGGGCAGGTTACGAGCAGTACTTC. The rearrangement links TRBV6-5 to TRBJ2-7; the match to TRBD2 covers 8 bases. The junction had 9 bases not matched to a gene; V was cut back by 4 bases and J by 4 bases. Germline CDR1 MNHEY, CDR2 SVGAGI. CDR3 size: 15 residues.

V and J are TRBV19 and TRBJ2-1, with 13 bases matching TRBD2. The ends lost 6 bases at V and 6 bases at J; junction bases unmatched: 2. Germline V gene sequence: CDR1 LNHDA, CDR2 SQIVND (reference sequence). The CDR3 contains 14 residues. CDR3 in amino acids: CASRLAGGVNEQFF. CDR3 in DNA: TGTGCCAGTAGACTAGCGGGGGGGGTCAATGAGCAGTTCTTC.

The chain couples TRBV6-5 to TRBJ1-2, with 7 positions matching TRBD1. V lost 7 bases to trimming and J lost 2 bases; unmatched junction nucleotides: 7. The CDR3 extends over 14 amino acids. CDR1 and CDR2 from the germline V gene are MNHEY and SVGAGI. CDR3 residues: CASKETGTNYGYTF. The CDR3 DNA sequence: TGTGCCAGCAAAGAGACAGGGACAAACTATGGCTACACCTTC.

Here the CDR3 DNA reads TGTGCCAGCAGTTACCGAGGACAGGGGAGCCACGAGCAGTACTTC. Translating gives CASSYRGQGSHEQYF. The rearrangement links TRBV6-5 to TRBJ2-7, with 9 nucleotides matching TRBD1. Germline loops: CDR1 MNHEY, CDR2 SVGAGI. The CDR3 loop spans 15 amino acids. The trim removed 2 bases at V and 5 bases at J, leaving 7 bases unmatched.

This sequence joins TRBV10-3 and TRBJ2-2; 11 bases line up with TRBD2. The junction had 5 bases not matched to a gene; V was cut back by 10 bases and J by 4 bases. The CDR3 has 14 amino acids. CDR1 ENHRY and CDR2 SYGVKD come from the germline V gene. CDR3 region: CATLAGGSTGELFF. CDR3 DNA: TGTGCCACCCTAGCGGGAGGTAGCACCGGGGAGCTGTTTTTT.

The gene calls are TRBV15 and TRBJ1-1, with a tentative D call TRBD1 (6 bases). Trimming stripped 0 bases from V and 1 base from J, with 9 bases between. Germline values: CDR1 LNHNV, CDR2 YYDKDF (reference sequence). The CDR3 sequence is 15 residues long. CDR3 DNA: TGTGCCACCAGCAGAGAGAACAGGGAGAACACTGAAGCTTTCTTT. Amino acids: CATSRENRENTEAFF.

The V call is TRBV12-3 or TRBV12-4, the J call TRBJ1-2; the D gene is possibly TRBD1 (5 bases). Trimming left V 2 bases short and J 4 bases short, with 8 bases between. CDR3 length: 13 residues. The CDR3 nucleotides read TGTGCCAGCAGTTTAAGGGGCGGCTATGGCTACACCTTC. Amino acid sequence: CASSLRGGYGYTF.

The rearrangement uses TRBV7-9 and TRBJ1-2; no firm D call. V lost 2 bases and J 5 bases, leaving 6 bases between the germline ends. Germline-derived CDR1 and CDR2 are SEHNR and FQNEAQ (reference sequence). This CDR3 has 12 residues. CDR3 amino acids: CASSLIQYGYTF. The CDR3 bases are TGTGCCAGCAGCTTAATTCAGTATGGCTACACCTTC.